The clone carrying this T cell receptor (beta chain) has only one observation. Its specificity is unknown. This sample stems from a study of shared clonotypes between healthy human individuals. General study points: The represented genetic and exposure-history diversity was limited by the small number of donors. Sharing across a handful of donors was seen in 4% to 6.5% of naive CD4 clonotypes.

Libraries were prepared by immunoSEQ multiplex PCR; TCRdb keeps only in-frame clonotypes and omits some of them. The repertoire holds approximately 810,000 clones, with over 90% as singletons. Only CD45RO-negative cells positively selected for CCR7 counted as naive CD8 cells, so terminally differentiated effector memory CD45RA+ cells were excluded. The CDR3 contains 14 residues. Germline V gene sequence: CDR1 SGHAT, CDR2 FQNNGV. Deletions cut 1 base from V and 5 bases from J, with 12 bases between. Sequenced: naive CD8+ T cells sorted from blood. This TCR derives from a man younger than 45 in good health. The chain has TRBV11-2 and TRBJ2-7; possibly TRBD2 for D (6 bases). CDR3 residues: CASSLALLANEQYF. The CDR3 region has the DNA TGTGCCAGCAGCTTAGCCCTGCTAGCGAACGAGCAGTACTTC.